Described below is a single T cell receptor beta chain sequence and its context. The V end was cut by 2 bases, the J end by 5 bases, with 10 bases between. There are 14 residues in the CDR3. Germline V gene lookup returns CDR1 SGHVS and CDR2 FQNEAQ. The record originates from a study of technical replicates of blood from a handful of donors. Clones were read by immunoSEQ multiplex PCR, and TCRdb kept only the in-frame ones, dropping some. The sample carries 56,000 or so clones, 90% to 95% recorded once. The genes are TRBV7-8 and TRBJ1-5; the D gene is possibly TRBD1 (6 bases). The sequencing sample was made of PBMCs. The origin of this receptor is a human donor in good health. Some clones in this sample may be carry-over from other donors' samples. The CDR3 nucleotides are TGTGCCAGCAGCTTAATCGAGGGGGATCAGCCCCAGCATTTT. This gives the protein CASSLIEGDQPQHF.